This entry lists 5 T cell receptor beta chains sequenced from one sample in a study of breast tumors, draining lymph nodes, adjacent tissues (dated by TCRdb to about 2016). Library creation used multiplex PCR. Sequenced using an Illumina HiSeq 2000. Using fastp trimming at Q25 and MiXCR clonotype assembly, TCRdb reanalyzed the public sequencing data and kept in-frame beta chains. Under each unique CDR3 protein, matching rows form one entry showing the most common genes and DNA. Counted in this sample were a few hundred thousand distinct CDR3 sequences; less than 35% of them appeared once. The ten largest clonotypes hold approximately 3.6% of the sample. The lymph node samples were taken from the axillary draining lymph nodes of breast cancer patients. Sequenced input: axillary lymph node tissue. The receptors here all came from a female donor with breast cancer. Some clones in this sample may be carry-over from other donors' samples.

This clonotype was seen once. The chain links TRBV20-1 to TRBJ2-5; D gene unclear. The CDR3 has 13 residues. The V gene lost 3 bases and the J gene lost 3 bases, with 11 bases spanning the gap. The germline CDR1 and CDR2 sequences are DFQATT and SNEGSKA (reference sequence). The chain's CDR3 is CSARPPWEETQYF. Here the CDR3 DNA reads TGCAGTGCTAGGCCCCCCTGGGAAGAGACCCAGTACTTC.

This clonotype was seen repeatedly, ten times or more. This sequence joins TRBV5-1 and TRBJ2-6, with 8 bases matching TRBD1. In germline, CDR1 is SGHRS, CDR2 YFSETQ. The length of the CDR3 is 19 residues. J gave up 0 bases and V 3 bases, and 11 bases lay outside the gene matches. The CDR3: CASSWAGQGASSGANVLTF. The CDR3 DNA is TGCGCCAGCAGCTGGGCCGGGCAGGGGGCGTCCTCTGGGGCCAACGTCCTGACTTTC.

The chain links TRBV19 to TRBJ2-3, with 13 positions matching TRBD2. J lost 11 bases, V lost 5 bases, and 19 bases had no gene match. The CDR3 covers 18 residues. Germline loops: CDR1 LNHDA, CDR2 SQIVND (reference sequence). This CDR3 reads CASSSLGGLAGNRNEQYF. CDR3 bases: TGTGCCAGTAGTTCCCTAGGGGGACTAGCGGGAAATAGGAATGAGCAGTATTTT.

This clonotype has ten or more counts. The genes are TRBV11-2 and TRBJ2-1, with 11 nucleotides matching TRBD1. Looked up from germline, CDR1 is SGHAT and CDR2 is FQNNGV. The CDR3 covers 14 residues. V shed 7 bases, J shed 8 bases, and the junction held 7 bases outside the gene matches. CDR3 sequence (DNA): TGTGCCAGCATCCCTTCGGGACAGGGGGATGAGCAGTTCTTC. This gives the protein CASIPSGQGDEQFF.

The rearrangement uses TRBV12-3 or TRBV12-4 and TRBJ2-5; no firm D call. The CDR3 loop spans 11 amino acids. Trimming removed 5 bases at V and 6 bases at J, with 7 bases between. The CDR3 sequence: CASSVGQTQYF. The DNA for the CDR3 is TGTGCCAGCAGTGTAGGGCAGACCCAGTACTTC.